The entry that follows covers one T cell receptor beta chain sequence. This record comes from a study of blood T cell repertoires in COVID-19. Study-wide context: Donors in the United States, Italy and Spain gave samples during acute or convalescent COVID-19.

Sequencing used immunoSEQ multiplex PCR; TCRdb keeps in-frame clones, though not all of them. This sample has approximately 440,000 clones; 88% occur once, and the top ten carry around 13%. The CDR3 spans 16 residues. Germline lookup yields CDR1 KGHSH and CDR2 LQKENI. Trimming left V 2 bases short and J 0 bases short, with 13 bases between. The V call is TRBV18, the J call TRBJ1-1, with D maybe TRBD1 (6 bases). Sequenced material: peripheral blood. The receptor's source is a woman between 45 and 60 years old with COVID-19, enrolled during active disease. CDR3 region: CASSPDLAGVNTEAFF. Written as DNA, the CDR3 is TGTGCCAGCTCACCAGATCTGGCAGGGGTGAACACTGAAGCTTTCTTT.